Listed here are 22 T cell receptor beta chains from one sample, sequenced in a study of STAT3 mutations in large granular lymphocyte leukemia. Points from the study as a whole: Every T-LGLL patient had at least one immunodominant TCRbeta clonotype.

Sequencing was performed with immunoSEQ multiplex PCR; in TCRdb, only in-frame clones are kept and a portion is missing. The table has 1,500 to 2,500 clones, approximately 61% seen once. These receptors' antigens are unknown. Sequences were obtained from peripheral blood mononuclear cells. These receptors came from a man aged 55 to 70 with T-cell large granular lymphocyte leukemia. Some clones in this sample may be carry-over from other donors' samples.

The chain has TRBV7-9 and TRBJ2-1; D ambiguous. Germline assignment: CDR1 SEHNR and CDR2 FQNEAQ (reference sequence). The CDR3 sequence is 15 residues long. With 2 bases removed from V and 10 bases from J, the gap between germline ends came to 18 bases. CDR3 nucleotide sequence: TGTGCCAGCAGCTTATTCCGCCCGACATTGGACGAGCAGTTCTTC. It specifies CASSLFRPTLDEQFF.

The gene calls are TRBV18 and TRBJ2-5; no reliable D call. This CDR3 is 12 amino acids long. The V end was cut by 5 bases, the J end by 2 bases, with 6 bases between. The germline CDR1 and CDR2 sequences are KGHSH and LQKENI. The CDR3 here is CASSARQETQYF. DNA of the CDR3: TGTGCCAGCTCAGCCCGGCAAGAGACCCAGTACTTC. The entire variable domain, with the rest obtained from reference TRBV18 and TRBJ2-5, is as follows: NAGVMQNPRHLVRRRGQEARLRCSPMKGHSHVYWYRQLPEEGLKFMVYLQKENIIDESGMPKERFSAEFPKEGPSILRIQQVVRGDSAAYFCASSARQETQYFGPGTRLLVL.

V gene TRBV30 combines with J gene TRBJ1-2; the D is unclear. The CDR3 has 11 residues. V lost 3 bases, J lost 4 bases, and 6 bases lay in between. In germline, CDR1 is GTSNPN, CDR2 SVGIG (reference sequence). The CDR3 here is CAWRQFYGYTF. CDR3 coding DNA: TGTGCCTGGAGGCAGTTCTATGGCTACACCTTC.

The chain links TRBV5-1 to TRBJ2-7; 9 bases line up with TRBD1. Germline V lookup: CDR1 SGHRS, CDR2 YFSETQ. J was trimmed by 5 bases and V by 2 bases; bases with no gene match: 2. The CDR3 is 13 residues long. The CDR3 loop is CASSFGQGNEQYF. The CDR3 bases are TGCGCCAGCAGCTTTGGACAGGGGAACGAGCAGTACTTC.

The chain links TRBV5-4 to TRBJ1-6; 7 nucleotides line up with TRBD1. Germline values: CDR1 SGHNT, CDR2 YYREEE (reference sequence). Trimming removed 3 bases from V and 8 bases from J; junction bases left unmatched: 5. This CDR3 has 14 amino acids. Here the CDR3 reads CASSSPTGDSPLHF. CDR3 DNA: TGTGCCAGCAGCTCTCCAACAGGGGATTCACCCCTCCACTTT.

This sequence joins TRBV5-1 and TRBJ2-1; 8 bases agree with TRBD2. Looked up from germline, CDR1 is SGHRS and CDR2 is YFSETQ. The CDR3 is 18 residues long. The ends lost 0 bases at V and 0 bases at J; junction bases unmatched: 8. CDR3 in amino acids: CASSLGASGPGSYNEQFF. For the CDR3, the DNA is TGCGCCAGCAGCTTGGGGGCTAGCGGGCCCGGCTCCTACAATGAGCAGTTCTTC.

This clone was found a few times. J is TRBJ1-2 and V is TRBV20-1; D not resolved. The CDR3 has 10 residues. CDR1 is DFQATT and CDR2 is SNEGSKA in the germline V gene (reference sequence). Trimming took off 7 bases at V and 5 bases at J, with 8 bases between the two ends. CDR3 nucleotide sequence: TGCAGTGTCCCGTATTATGGCTACACCTTC. Protein: CSVPYYGYTF.

For the CDR3, the DNA is TGCGCCAGCAGCCATGAAACATGGCATTATAGCAATCAGCCCCAGCATTTT. Protein product: CASSHETWHYSNQPQHF. V gene TRBV23-1 combines with J gene TRBJ1-5, with D hard to call. TRBV23-1 is labeled an ORF, and its function is uncertain. V was trimmed by 6 bases and J by 0 bases, leaving 18 bases between them. This CDR3 region has 17 residues.

V is TRBV5-1 and J is TRBJ2-7; D uncertain. V dropped 0 bases and J dropped 4 bases, with 11 bases sitting between them. The length of the CDR3 is 14 residues. Germline-derived CDR1 and CDR2 are SGHRS and YFSETQ. CDR3 protein: CASSLGGAKYEQYF. CDR3 DNA: TGCGCCAGCAGCTTGGGTGGCGCGAAATACGAGCAGTACTTC.

The rearrangement joins TRBV5-4 to TRBJ1-2; D remains unclear. The CDR3 spans 14 residues. Germline V gene lookup returns CDR1 SGHNT and CDR2 YYREEE (reference sequence). The germline V and J ends were trimmed by 5 bases and 5 bases, with 16 bases remaining between them. Written as DNA, the CDR3 is TGTGCCAGCAGTAAACGGGCGCAGAGTTATGGCTACACCTTC. This sequence encodes CASSKRAQSYGYTF.

J is TRBJ2-7 and V is TRBV30; D remains unclear. V was clipped by 3 bases and J by 0 bases, with 9 bases between them. Germline V CDR1 and CDR2: GTSNPN, SVGIG (reference sequence). The CDR3 is 13 residues long. In DNA, the CDR3 is TGTGCCTGGAGAGGGCCTAACTCCTACGAGCAGTACTTC. This sequence encodes CAWRGPNSYEQYF.

V and J are TRBV5-1 and TRBJ1-2; D is unclear. The CDR3 covers 14 residues. V lost 4 bases and J lost 3, with 13 bases in between. Germline CDR1 SGHRS, CDR2 YFSETQ. CDR3 sequence (DNA): TGCGCCAGCAGCCACACTGGAGGATACTATGGCTACACCTTC. This encodes CASSHTGGYYGYTF.

V and J are TRBV5-1 and TRBJ2-3, with TRBD2 matching over 8 bases. There are 15 residues in the CDR3. CDR1 SGHRS and CDR2 YFSETQ come from the germline V gene. With V trimmed by 3 bases and J by 0 bases, 3 bases remained unmatched. CDR3: CASSSQRGSTDTQYF. CDR3 in DNA: TGCGCCAGCAGCTCCCAGCGGGGGAGCACAGATACGCAGTATTTT.

DNA for the CDR3: TGTGCCATCAGCGAACAGGGAGGGGGGATCTACGAGCAGTACTTC. Protein product: CAISEQGGGIYEQYF. The rearrangement joins TRBV10-3 to TRBJ2-7, with D perhaps matching TRBD2 (7 bases). The germline V gene has CDR1 ENHRY and CDR2 SYGVKD. Trimming removed 6 bases from V and 3 bases from J, with 18 bases in between. The CDR3 is 15 amino acids.

In DNA, the CDR3 is TGCAGCGTCGCTGGACCTGCGGAGGACTACACCTTC. Translated: CSVAGPAEDYTF. V and J are TRBV29-1 and TRBJ1-2; no firm D call. CDR1 is SQVTM, CDR2 ANQGSEA, per germline. This CDR3 contains 12 residues. V lost 6 bases and J 10 bases, leaving 18 bases between the germline ends.

The CDR3: CASSATGGTGELFF. The CDR3, as DNA: TGTGCCAGCAGTGCGACAGGGGGCACCGGGGAGCTGTTTTTT. This rearrangement joins TRBV9 to TRBJ2-2; TRBD1 agrees at 9 bases. V gave up 5 bases and J gave up 4 bases; unmatched junction bases: 3. CDR1 and CDR2 (germline): SGDLS, YYNGEE. This CDR3 has 14 residues. Based on the CDR3 plus reference TRBV9 and TRBJ2-2, the full variable domain is DSGVTQTPKHLITATGQRVTLRCSPRSGDLSVYWYQQSLDQGLQFLIQYYNGEERAKGNILERFSAQQFPDLHSELNLSSLELGDSALYFCASSATGGTGELFFGEGSRLTVL.

This rearrangement joins TRBV4-2 to TRBJ1-2; D remains ambiguous. The germline CDR1 and CDR2 sequences are LGHNA and YNFKEQ. CDR3 size: 16 residues. Trimming took off 3 bases at V and 1 base at J, with 15 bases between the two ends. CDR3: CASSHMQVDGNYGYTF. In DNA form, the CDR3 reads TGTGCCAGCAGCCATATGCAAGTGGACGGTAACTATGGCTACACCTTC.

The chain carries TRBV30 and TRBJ1-2; 9 bases match TRBD1. The CDR3 is 13 residues long. The germline CDR1 and CDR2 sequences are GTSNPN and SVGIG (reference sequence). J was trimmed by 4 bases and V by 4 bases; bases with no gene match: 4. The DNA for the CDR3 is TGTGCCTGGACTGGACAGGGGATCTATGGCTACACCTTC. Residues: CAWTGQGIYGYTF.

V gene TRBV10-2 combines with J gene TRBJ1-2; D may be TRBD1 (5 bases). This CDR3 has 15 amino acids. Germline CDR1 WSHSY, CDR2 SAAADI. The ends were cut back, 1 base at V and 6 bases at J, with 15 bases in the middle. CDR3 sequence (DNA): TGCGCCAGCAGTGAGTTGGGGCTGGCGACTCATGGCTACACCTTC. It specifies CASSELGLATHGYTF.

The chain uses TRBV14 and TRBJ2-2; the match to TRBD2 covers 9 bases. The CDR3 contains 16 residues. V shed 2 bases, J shed 2 bases, and the junction held 3 bases outside the gene matches. CDR1 is SGHDN, CDR2 FVKESK, per germline. The CDR3 protein is CASSQLAGPNTGELFF. In nucleotides, the CDR3 is TGTGCCAGCAGCCAACTAGCGGGGCCCAACACCGGGGAGCTGTTTTTT.

There are a few counts of this clone. The rearrangement links TRBV6-4 to TRBJ1-5; no reliable D call. V lost 4 bases and J lost 2, with 6 bases in between. CDR3 length: 13 residues. The germline CDR1 and CDR2 sequences are MRHNA and SNTAGT. The CDR3, as DNA: TGTGCCAGCAGTGCAGAGGGCAATCAGCCCCAGCATTTT. Protein sequence: CASSAEGNQPQHF.

A single count supports this clone. The rearrangement uses TRBV6-5 and TRBJ2-3; the D gene is possibly TRBD2 (6 bases). CDR1 and CDR2 (germline): MNHEY, SVGAGI. The CDR3 extends over 13 amino acids. Trimming shortened V by 6 bases and J by 0 bases, and 7 bases separated the two germline ends. The CDR3, as DNA: TGTGCCAGCAGGCGGGACAGCACAGATACGCAGTATTTT. Translating it yields CASRRDSTDTQYF.